Below, 28 T cell receptor beta chains from the same sample are listed, as sequenced in a study of blood T cell repertoires in COVID-19 (dated by TCRdb to the early 2020s). Preparation of the library involved the immunoSEQ multiplex PCR assay. Not all clones reach the TCRdb copy of this immuneACCESS table, which keeps in-frame sequences only. Checked studies attribute under half of the gap to unresolved V genes and leave the rest unexplained. The sample contains approximately 80,000 clones, around 80% of them found a single time. The top ten hold roughly 10% of the sample. Material: peripheral blood. Receptors were obtained from a man aged 60 to 75 with acute or convalescent COVID-19.

The chain has TRBV5-5 and TRBJ2-3, with TRBD2 matching over 7 bases. CDR1 is SGHKS and CDR2 is YYEKEE in the germline V gene (reference sequence). With 9 bases clipped from V and 4 bases from J, the junction kept 11 bases outside the gene matches. This CDR3 contains 14 residues. The CDR3 DNA reads as TGTGCCACCCTCTCCTTGGCGGGGGCAGATACGCAGTATTTT. It yields the protein CATLSLAGADTQYF.

This rearrangement joins TRBV24-1 to TRBJ2-3, with 7 nucleotides matching TRBD1. From germline, CDR1 is KGHDR and CDR2 SFDVKD. The CDR3 runs to 13 residues. Trimming at V came to 9 bases and at J to 5 bases, leaving 7 bases not matched to a gene. CDR3 in amino acids: CATLDRVGDTQYF. As DNA, the CDR3 is TGTGCCACCCTCGACAGGGTGGGAGATACGCAGTATTTT.

This sequence joins TRBV27 and TRBJ2-6; D gene unclear. Trimming left V 5 bases short and J 0 bases short, with 11 bases between. The CDR3 totals 16 residues. Germline CDR1 reads MNHEY; CDR2 reads SMNVEV (reference sequence). The CDR3 region has the DNA TGTGCCAGCAGTCCCCCACTGAGCTCTGGGGCCAACGTCCTGACTTTC. This sequence encodes CASSPPLSSGANVLTF.

The chain couples TRBV5-1 to TRBJ2-7; the match to TRBD2 covers 12 bases. Germline assignment: CDR1 SGHRS and CDR2 YFSETQ. Trimming took 0 bases from V and 7 from J; bases not matched to a gene: 8. CDR3 length equals 16 residues. The DNA of the CDR3 is TGCGCCAGCAGCTTGGACTCTCTAGCGGGAGGGCGGGAGCAGTACTTC. It translates to CASSLDSLAGGREQYF.

The chain employs TRBV7-9 and TRBJ1-2; 8 nucleotides agree with TRBD1. The CDR3 has 15 amino acids. Germline-derived CDR1 and CDR2 are SEHNR and FQNEAQ (reference sequence). The ends lost 5 bases at V and 5 bases at J; junction bases unmatched: 10. The CDR3 loop is CASSQGSTGGYGYTF. CDR3 sequence (DNA): TGTGCCAGCAGCCAAGGGTCCACAGGGGGTTATGGCTACACCTTC.

This chain joins TRBV19 and TRBJ2-7; D possibly corresponds to TRBD2 (6 bases). CDR1 and CDR2 (germline): LNHDA, SQIVND (reference sequence). V lost 9 bases to trimming and J lost 5 bases, with 14 bases between them. This CDR3 is built from 12 residues. DNA for the CDR3: TGTGCCAGCCGGGACTCGGGGGACGAGCAGTACTTC. Translating it yields CASRDSGDEQYF.

The rearrangement links TRBV7-2 to TRBJ2-7; 16 bases align to TRBD2. From germline, CDR1 is SGHTA and CDR2 FQGNSA. This CDR3 comprises 19 residues. J lost 5 bases, V lost 5 bases, and 15 bases had no gene match. The DNA for the CDR3 is TGTGCCAGCAGCCCACCCGGGGGACTAGCGGGAGGGCCTGGGGACGAGCAGTACTTC. This translates into CASSPPGGLAGGPGDEQYF.

The chain employs TRBV7-2 and TRBJ1-5; D might be TRBD1 (5 bases). This CDR3 region has 14 residues. Germline V gives CDR1 SGHTA, CDR2 FQGNSA. The V end lost 0 bases, the J end lost 6 bases, and 9 bases lay between the germline ends. The DNA for the CDR3 is TGTGCCAGCAGCTTAGCGGGGGGTAGTCAGCCCCAGCATTTT. Protein: CASSLAGGSQPQHF.

The rearrangement uses TRBV19 and TRBJ2-5; D may be TRBD2 (5 bases). The germline V gene has CDR1 LNHDA and CDR2 SQIVND (reference sequence). Between the trimmed V and J ends, which lost 3 bases and 4 bases, there was a span of 9 bases. The CDR3 extends over 13 amino acids. The CDR3 DNA reads TGTGCCAGTAGTATTTCGAGCGGAGAGACCCAGTACTTC. The encoded protein is CASSISSGETQYF.

J is TRBJ2-7 and V is TRBV6-2 or TRBV6-3, with 8 bases matching TRBD1. J lost 4 bases, V lost 5 bases, and 1 base had no gene match. The CDR3 has 12 residues. Germline CDR1 reads MNHEY; CDR2 reads SVGEGT. As DNA, the CDR3 is TGTGCCAGCAGTAGACAGGGGTACGAGCAGTACTTC. Protein sequence: CASSRQGYEQYF.

This clone occurred a few times. The chain recombines TRBV19 with TRBJ1-2; the D gene is possibly TRBD1 (5 bases). Trimming shortened V by 7 bases and J by 13 bases, and 19 bases separated the two germline ends. Germline CDR1 reads LNHDA; CDR2 reads SQIVND (reference sequence). The CDR3 is 12 residues long. CDR3 sequence (DNA): TGTGCCAGTATTTCCCCCGGCAGGGTTCTCACCTTC. The encoded protein is CASISPGRVLTF.

The chain joins TRBV3-1 (or the pseudogene TRBV3-2) to TRBJ1-3; D unresolved. Germline V gene data show CDR1 as LGHDT and CDR2 as YNNKEL (reference sequence). Trimming took 4 bases from V and 2 from J, leaving 3 bases between them. This CDR3 is 12 amino acids long. CDR3 sequence (DNA): TGTGCCAGCAGCCTTACTGGAAACACCATATATTTT. Translated: CASSLTGNTIYF.

V and J are TRBV7-8 and TRBJ1-2; perhaps TRBD1 as D (6 bases). In germline, CDR1 is SGHVS, CDR2 FQNEAQ. The CDR3 is 15 amino acids. Trimming stripped 5 bases from V and 0 bases from J, with 13 bases between. For the CDR3, the DNA is TGTGCCAGCAGCCCCAGGGGTTTTCCTAACTATGGCTACACCTTC. Amino acid sequence: CASSPRGFPNYGYTF.

In its sample, this clone was seen once. The V gene is TRBV28, the J gene TRBJ2-1, with 7 bases lining up with TRBD2. The CDR3 length is 14 residues. Per the germline V gene, CDR1 is MDHEN and CDR2 is SYDVKM. The V segment lost 2 bases and the J segment 8 bases; nucleotides outside the gene matches: 6. The CDR3 nucleotides read TGTGCCAGCAGTTTAGACGGCGGGAGAGATGAGCAGTTCTTC. Protein: CASSLDGGRDEQFF.

The chain combines TRBV3-1 (or the pseudogene TRBV3-2) with TRBJ2-1, with 11 bases matching TRBD2. CDR3 length equals 15 residues. J was trimmed by 3 bases and V by 4 bases; bases with no gene match: 2. The germline V gene encodes CDR1 LGHDT and CDR2 YNNKEL (reference sequence). CDR3 region: CASSRGLAGYNEQFF. The CDR3 bases are TGTGCCAGCAGCCGTGGACTAGCGGGCTACAATGAGCAGTTCTTC.

V is TRBV19 and J is TRBJ1-3, with D perhaps TRBD1 (6 bases). Trimming took off 6 bases at V and 4 bases at J, with 16 bases between the two ends. From germline, CDR1 is LNHDA and CDR2 SQIVND (reference sequence). This CDR3 has 15 amino acids. CDR3 in DNA: TGTGCCAGTAGCTCCAACAGGGAGCGAGGAAACACCATATATTTT. This encodes CASSSNRERGNTIYF.

The rearrangement links TRBV11-2 to TRBJ1-5; 7 bases agree with TRBD1. Per the germline V gene, CDR1 is SGHAT and CDR2 is FQNNGV. CDR3 size: 15 residues. The J segment lost 0 bases and the V segment lost 1 base, leaving 0 bases of the junction unmatched. The CDR3 protein is CASSLGTGSNQPQHF. In DNA form, the CDR3 reads TGTGCCAGCAGCTTAGGGACAGGTAGCAATCAGCCCCAGCATTTT.

The CDR3 coding sequence is TGTGCCAGCAGCCGGTCCATGAACACTGAAGCTTTCTTT. Its translation is CASSRSMNTEAFF. The chain carries TRBV11-1 and TRBJ1-1; D gene ambiguous. CDR1 is SGHAT, CDR2 FQDESV, per germline (reference sequence). CDR3 length: 13 residues. The ends were cut back, 5 bases at V and 0 bases at J, with 7 bases in the middle.

The chain carries TRBV27 and TRBJ2-5; D gene ambiguous. V lost 5 bases and J 2 bases, leaving 9 bases between the germline ends. This CDR3 region has 13 residues. The germline gives CDR1 MNHEY, CDR2 SMNVEV (reference sequence). CDR3 loop: CASSPRIQETQYF. CDR3 bases: TGTGCCAGCAGTCCGCGTATACAAGAGACCCAGTACTTC.

The chain joins TRBV5-1 to TRBJ2-1; TRBD1 is a possible D gene (5 bases). Looked up from germline, CDR1 is SGHRS and CDR2 is YFSETQ. CDR3 length equals 13 residues. V gave up 6 bases and J gave up 8 bases, with 15 bases separating them. The CDR3 DNA follows: TGCGCCAGCACCCTATCTGCCAGGGATGAGCAGTTCTTC. It codes for CASTLSARDEQFF.

This clone was counted only a few times. The genes are TRBV6-2 or TRBV6-3 and TRBJ1-5; 7 bases agree with TRBD1. Germline CDR1 MNHEY, CDR2 SVGEGT. V shed 6 bases, J shed 5 bases, and the junction held 10 bases outside the gene matches. CDR3 length: 15 residues. Here the CDR3 reads CASSTDRVGYQPQHF. The CDR3 coding sequence is TGTGCCAGCAGCACAGACAGGGTAGGGTATCAGCCCCAGCATTTT.

V gene TRBV19 combines with J gene TRBJ1-6, with TRBD1 as a possible D gene (6 bases). The V gene lost 7 bases and the J gene lost 7 bases, with 14 bases spanning the gap. The CDR3 spans 14 residues. In germline, CDR1 is LNHDA, CDR2 SQIVND (reference sequence). The CDR3 DNA reads as TGTGCCAGTACCTTGGACAGCAAGAATTCACCCCTCCACTTT. This gives the protein CASTLDSKNSPLHF.

The chain couples TRBV18 to TRBJ1-1; the D is unclear. This CDR3 contains 12 residues. Germline V lookup: CDR1 KGHSH, CDR2 LQKENI. The ends were cut back, 2 bases at V and 7 bases at J, with 8 bases in the middle. The DNA of the CDR3 is TGTGCCAGCTCACCAGAGTCCGGTGAAGCTTTCTTT. Translation: CASSPESGEAFF.

The chain uses TRBV29-1 and TRBJ2-1; 8 bases map to TRBD2. From germline, CDR1 is SQVTM and CDR2 ANQGSEA. Unmatched junction bases numbered 8, after V lost 7 bases and J lost 3 bases. This CDR3 contains 14 residues. The CDR3 here is CSAPTSGLYNEQFF. The CDR3 coding sequence is TGCAGCGCACCTACTAGCGGACTCTACAATGAGCAGTTCTTC.

The chain couples TRBV7-9 to TRBJ2-1, with 8 nucleotides matching TRBD2. CDR3 length: 15 amino acids. Per germline, CDR1 SEHNR and CDR2 FQNEAQ (reference sequence). Trimming at V came to 2 bases and at J to 3 bases, leaving 3 bases not matched to a gene. In DNA, the CDR3 is TGTGCCAGCAGCTTAATAGCGGGAAGCTACAATGAGCAGTTCTTC. This codes for CASSLIAGSYNEQFF.

This clone was seen a single time. The genes are TRBV7-2 and TRBJ2-2, with unresolved D. The CDR3 covers 14 residues. The germline CDR1 and CDR2 sequences are SGHTA and FQGNSA. Between the trimmed V and J ends, which lost 2 bases and 1 base, there was a span of 5 bases. The CDR3 loop reads CASSLHRNTGELFF. CDR3 nucleotide sequence: TGTGCCAGCAGCTTACACAGGAACACCGGGGAGCTGTTTTTT. The whole variable domain, remainder taken from reference TRBV7-2 and TRBJ2-2, is GAGVSQSPSNKVTEKGKDVELRCDPISGHTALYWYRQSLGQGLEFLIYFQGNSAPDKSGLPSDRFSAERTGGSVSTLTIQRTQQEDSAVYLCASSLHRNTGELFFGEGSRLTVL.

Only one count was recorded for this clone. The chain has TRBV7-2 and TRBJ1-2; D call uncertain. V dropped 2 bases and J dropped 8 bases, with 18 bases sitting between them. Germline V gene sequence: CDR1 SGHTA, CDR2 FQGNSA. This CDR3 contains 15 residues. This CDR3 reads CASSLPRELRRGYTF. In nucleotides, the CDR3 is TGTGCCAGCAGCTTACCCCGCGAGCTTAGGAGGGGCTACACCTTC.

As DNA, the CDR3 is TGTGCCAGCAGGCTACTAGCGGGGGCGGGAGAGACCCAGTACTTC. It yields the protein CASRLLAGAGETQYF. The chain carries TRBV27 and TRBJ2-5; 11 positions match TRBD2. Germline CDR1 is MNHEY and CDR2 is SMNVEV (reference sequence). The CDR3 covers 15 residues. With V trimmed by 6 bases and J by 4 bases, 7 bases remained unmatched.